The 32 T cell receptor beta chains reported below all come from one sample, sequenced in a study of Ad26.COV2.S vaccination and SARS-CoV-2 variants. Assay used: immunoSEQ multiplex PCR; TCRdb lists only in-frame clones, some missing. The data show about 220,000 clones, with approximately 88% seen just once and about 10% held by the top ten. Treatment in this sample: roughly 20 received Ad26.COV2.S at low or high dose, single or two shots; roughly five received placebo; per-sample allocation not given. Sampling took place 63 days after the first vaccine or placebo injection. Specimen: peripheral blood, collected in a trial of Ad26.COV2.S vaccine versus placebo. Receptor source: a person aged 18 to 59 who received the Ad26.COV2.S COVID-19 vaccine or a placebo.

The CDR3 loop reads CASSDPVRYTIYF. CDR3 in DNA: TGTGCCAGCAGTGACCCCGTCCGATACACCATATATTTT. The V and J genes are TRBV6-1 and TRBJ1-3, with D hard to call. Germline values: CDR1 MNHNS, CDR2 SASEGT. V shed 3 bases and J shed 8 bases, with 11 bases lying between them. The CDR3 length is 13 residues.

This chain joins TRBV28 and TRBJ1-2; a possible D gene is TRBD1 (5 bases). The germline CDR1 and CDR2 sequences are MDHEN and SYDVKM. CDR3 size: 12 residues. Trimming cost V 7 bases and J 11 bases, with 17 bases left between them. CDR3 protein: CASTSGTVRYTF. CDR3 nucleotides: TGTGCCAGCACCTCAGGGACGGTGAGGTACACCTTC.

This chain joins TRBV27 and TRBJ1-1; D might be TRBD1 (6 bases). Per germline, CDR1 MNHEY and CDR2 SMNVEV (reference sequence). Trimming left V 8 bases short and J 1 base short, with 14 bases between. The CDR3 runs to 14 residues. The CDR3 spells CASWRQAQNTEAFF. The DNA for the CDR3 is TGTGCCAGCTGGAGACAGGCCCAGAACACTGAAGCTTTCTTT.

This clone was seen ten or more times. The V and J genes are TRBV6-5 and TRBJ2-2; the D gene is possibly TRBD2 (6 bases). Trimming left V 0 bases short and J 1 base short, with 6 bases between. The CDR3 has 15 amino acids. The germline V gene encodes CDR1 MNHEY and CDR2 SVGAGI. Written as DNA, the CDR3 is TGTGCCAGCAGTTACTCGCGGGAGAACACCGGGGAGCTGTTTTTT. It codes for CASSYSRENTGELFF.

The chain couples TRBV27 to TRBJ2-3; tentative D call: TRBD1 (5 bases). V lost 11 bases to trimming and J lost 0 bases, with 27 bases between them. Germline CDR1 reads MNHEY; CDR2 reads SMNVEV (reference sequence). This CDR3 spans 18 amino acids. DNA of the CDR3: TGTGCCTCAGCAGTAAAGGCCTGGACACCTACTAGCACAGATACGCAGTATTTT. Translation: CASAVKAWTPTSTDTQYF.

The rearrangement joins TRBV6-5 to TRBJ2-7, with TRBD2 matching 10 bases. The length of the CDR3 is 16 residues. Germline CDR1 is MNHEY and CDR2 is SVGAGI. V was pared by 4 bases and J by 2 bases, with 8 bases of the junction left unmatched. The CDR3 reads CASSSPSSGRAYEQYF. In DNA form, the CDR3 reads TGTGCCAGCAGTTCTCCCAGCAGCGGGAGGGCCTACGAGCAGTACTTC.

The chain has TRBV6-1 and TRBJ1-3; perhaps TRBD1 as D (5 bases). The V and J ends lost 0 bases and 4 bases respectively, with 13 bases between them. This CDR3 contains 16 residues. Looked up from germline, CDR1 is MNHNS and CDR2 is SASEGT. CDR3 residues: CASSEATWGRGNTIYF. The DNA of the CDR3 is TGTGCCAGCAGTGAAGCTACCTGGGGCCGAGGAAACACCATATATTTT.

This rearrangement joins TRBV28 to TRBJ2-5; 7 bases align to TRBD2. Losses at the gene ends were 4 bases for V and 5 bases for J; bases not matched to a gene: 7. The CDR3 loop spans 14 amino acids. Germline-derived CDR1 and CDR2 are MDHEN and SYDVKM. The CDR3 protein is CASSWGGRRETQYF. CDR3 in DNA: TGTGCCAGCAGTTGGGGGGGACGGCGGGAGACCCAGTACTTC.

The V gene is TRBV7-6, the J gene TRBJ2-7, with D maybe TRBD1 (6 bases). The CDR3 extends over 11 amino acids. V was trimmed by 8 bases and J by 7 bases, leaving 12 bases between them. Germline lookup yields CDR1 SGHVS and CDR2 FNYEAQ. CDR3 protein: CASGSGVEQYF. CDR3 bases: TGTGCCAGCGGATCAGGGGTTGAGCAGTACTTC.

This clone has a handful of counts. DNA for the CDR3: TGTGCCAGCTCACCAAACAGGGAAGGTTCACCCCTCCACTTT. This translates into CASSPNREGSPLHF. The V call is TRBV18, the J call TRBJ1-6; tentative D call: TRBD1 (6 bases). There are 14 residues in the CDR3. Per germline, CDR1 KGHSH and CDR2 LQKENI. Between the trimmed V and J ends, which lost 2 bases and 9 bases, there was a span of 11 bases.

The chain is built from TRBV19 and TRBJ1-2; 9 bases agree with TRBD1. The germline V gene has CDR1 LNHDA and CDR2 SQIVND (reference sequence). This CDR3 region has 11 residues. The CDR3 bases are TGTGTGTCCGGGACAGGGACCGGCTACACCTTC. Encoded protein: CVSGTGTGYTF.

The chain joins TRBV6-5 to TRBJ2-3, with TRBD1 matching over 10 bases. Germline values: CDR1 MNHEY, CDR2 SVGAGI. Unmatched junction bases numbered 11, after V lost 8 bases and J lost 6 bases. This CDR3 has 15 residues. The CDR3 nucleotides read TGTGCCAGCTTTCGACCGGGACAGGGGAGGGATACGCAGTATTTT. Translation gives CASFRPGQGRDTQYF.

The chain couples TRBV5-5 to TRBJ1-6; unclear D gene. Germline V gene data show CDR1 as SGHKS and CDR2 as YYEKEE (reference sequence). This CDR3 has 13 residues. V lost 1 base and J lost 8, with 7 bases in between. Here the CDR3 reads CASSLIWDSPLHF. The CDR3 DNA reads as TGTGCCAGCAGCTTGATCTGGGATTCACCCCTCCACTTT.

V and J are TRBV6-1 and TRBJ1-1, with D maybe TRBD1 (6 bases). CDR3 length equals 16 residues. Germline CDR1 and CDR2: MNHNS and SASEGT. The V gene lost 2 bases and the J gene lost 10 bases, with 23 bases spanning the gap. The CDR3 region is CASSETAIGGAGRAFF. CDR3 bases: TGTGCCAGCAGTGAAACAGCGATTGGGGGCGCGGGGAGAGCTTTCTTT.

This chain joins TRBV25-1 and TRBJ1-2; no clear D. Germline assignment: CDR1 MGHDK and CDR2 SYGVNS. This CDR3 comprises 14 residues. V was clipped by 8 bases and J by 6 bases, with 19 bases between them. CDR3 amino acids: CASRPFQDSDGYTF. The CDR3 DNA reads as TGTGCCAGCCGGCCTTTTCAGGATTCTGATGGCTACACCTTC.

This clone was detected only a few times. The chain combines TRBV2 with TRBJ2-7, with D possibly TRBD1 on 6 matching bases. The CDR3 is made up of 12 amino acids. V dropped 5 bases and J dropped 4 bases, with 9 bases sitting between them. Germline V lookup: CDR1 SNHLY, CDR2 FYNNEI. CDR3 coding DNA: TGTGCCAGCAGTTACAGGGTTTACGAGCAGTACTTC. Residues: CASSYRVYEQYF.

The chain employs TRBV6-2 or TRBV6-3 and TRBJ2-1; 11 bases are shared with TRBD2. CDR1 is MNHEY, CDR2 SVGEGT, per germline. The CDR3 runs 16 residues. Trimming cost V 5 bases and J 7 bases; bases outside gene matches: 10. The CDR3 DNA sequence: TGTGCCAGCAGTCCCCTTGGTAGCGGGGGGGGTAATGAGCAGTTCTTC. This codes for CASSPLGSGGGNEQFF.

This clone occurred once. The chain has TRBV18 and TRBJ2-7; 9 bases align to TRBD1. This CDR3 spans 18 amino acids. Per the germline V gene, CDR1 is KGHSH and CDR2 is LQKENI. Trimming cost V 0 bases and J 1 base; bases outside gene matches: 10. In DNA, the CDR3 is TGTGCCAGCTCACCACCCTCAGGGGGACAGGGCAGGTCCTACGAGCAGTACTTC. Amino acids: CASSPPSGGQGRSYEQYF.

The chain couples TRBV27 to TRBJ2-5; D is uncertain. V was trimmed by 2 bases and J by 0 bases, leaving 16 bases between them. From germline, CDR1 is MNHEY and CDR2 SMNVEV (reference sequence). The CDR3 is 17 residues long. The chain's CDR3 is CASSLLPFGTDQETQYF. For the CDR3, the DNA is TGTGCCAGCAGTTTACTTCCCTTCGGTACAGACCAAGAGACCCAGTACTTC.

The CDR3 reads CSGDHQDTQYF. In nucleotides, the CDR3 is TGCAGTGGCGATCATCAAGATACGCAGTATTTT. This chain connects TRBV20-1 to TRBJ2-3, with D hard to call. Germline values: CDR1 DFQATT, CDR2 SNEGSKA (reference sequence). The CDR3 has 11 amino acids. Trimming stripped 7 bases from V and 5 bases from J, with 10 bases between.

This clone was detected once. The rearrangement joins TRBV7-2 to TRBJ2-7; D is undetermined. The ends were cut back, 5 bases at V and 7 bases at J, with 18 bases in the middle. This CDR3 spans 14 amino acids. Germline CDR1 reads SGHTA; CDR2 reads FQGNSA. Here the CDR3 DNA reads TGTGCCAGCAGCGCGGTTGGGAATATTGGGGAGCAGTACTTC. This gives the protein CASSAVGNIGEQYF.

This clone has only one observation. Here the CDR3 reads CASSHLGLAGMLPGANVLTF. The DNA of the CDR3 is TGTGCCAGCAGTCACCTCGGACTAGCGGGAATGTTACCTGGGGCCAACGTCCTGACTTTC. V usage is TRBV6-2 or TRBV6-3 and J usage is TRBJ2-6, with 12 bases fitting TRBD2. The germline V gene has CDR1 MNHEY and CDR2 SVGEGT. Losses at the gene ends were 5 bases for V and 2 bases for J; bases not matched to a gene: 13. The CDR3 has 20 residues.

This clone has just a few counts. The rearrangement uses TRBV3-1 (or the pseudogene TRBV3-2) and TRBJ1-1, with D uncertain. The CDR3 is 14 amino acids. Germline CDR1 LGHDT, CDR2 YNNKEL (reference sequence). Trimming pared 3 bases from V and 5 bases from J, leaving 13 bases between. CDR3 bases: TGTGCCAGCAGCCACACTGGGGATTGGACTGAAGCTTTCTTT. Encoded protein: CASSHTGDWTEAFF.

The gene calls are TRBV6-5 and TRBJ1-5; D gene unclear. V shed 4 bases and J shed 7 bases, with 11 bases lying between them. The CDR3 sequence is 13 residues long. Per germline, CDR1 MNHEY and CDR2 SVGAGI. CDR3 residues: CASSSTSLQPQHF. CDR3 nucleotide sequence: TGTGCCAGCAGTTCGACCAGCCTGCAGCCCCAGCATTTT.

The chain has TRBV2 and TRBJ2-3, with TRBD2 as a possible D gene (5 bases). Germline V gene lookup returns CDR1 SNHLY and CDR2 FYNNEI. Trimming took off 2 bases at V and 3 bases at J, with 12 bases between the two ends. This CDR3 has 15 residues. The CDR3 here is CASSEKWPGTDTQYF. The CDR3 DNA is TGTGCCAGCAGTGAAAAGTGGCCGGGGACAGATACGCAGTATTTT.

The gene calls are TRBV2 and TRBJ2-5, with TRBD1 as a possible D gene (5 bases). Germline V gene lookup returns CDR1 SNHLY and CDR2 FYNNEI. This CDR3 is built from 16 residues. V was clipped by 2 bases and J by 1 base, with 14 bases between them. The CDR3 spells CASSEPDDSPQETQYF. DNA for the CDR3: TGTGCCAGCAGTGAACCGGACGACAGTCCCCAAGAGACCCAGTACTTC.

This clone was recorded once. The sample holds other DNA sequences that translate to the same CDR3. The chain combines TRBV7-9 with TRBJ2-7, with D perhaps being TRBD1 or TRBD2 (5 bases each). Germline-derived CDR1 and CDR2 are SEHNR and FQNEAQ (reference sequence). The CDR3 loop spans 14 amino acids. Trimming cost V 5 bases and J 2 bases, with 13 bases left between them. Here the CDR3 reads CASSKGTGTYEQYF. The DNA of the CDR3 is TGTGCCAGCAGCAAAGGGACGGGCACCTACGAGCAGTACTTC.

The chain combines TRBV5-5 with TRBJ1-3; D is unresolved. The CDR3 length is 16 residues. Germline CDR1 SGHKS, CDR2 YYEKEE (reference sequence). Trimming shortened V by 0 bases and J by 0 bases, and 10 bases separated the two germline ends. The CDR3 DNA is TGTGCCAGCAGCTTGGGGGGTACGAGCTCTGGAAACACCATATATTTT. Translating gives CASSLGGTSSGNTIYF.

The chain carries TRBV2 and TRBJ1-6; no clear D. V lost 6 bases to trimming and J lost 7 bases, with 13 bases between them. Germline V gives CDR1 SNHLY, CDR2 FYNNEI. The CDR3 contains 14 residues. CDR3: CASRVGRQNSPLHF. The CDR3 coding sequence is TGTGCCAGCAGGGTGGGGAGGCAGAATTCACCCCTCCACTTT.

In this sample, this clone turned up once. The chain combines TRBV3-1 (or the pseudogene TRBV3-2) with TRBJ1-5; D uncertain. CDR1 and CDR2 from the germline V gene are LGHDT and YNNKEL (reference sequence). This CDR3 is built from 15 residues. Trimming shortened V by 4 bases and J by 0 bases, and 10 bases separated the two germline ends. In DNA, the CDR3 is TGTGCCAGCAGCCCCTTCGGGCATAGCAATCAGCCCCAGCATTTT. Amino acid sequence: CASSPFGHSNQPQHF.

V is TRBV6-6 and J is TRBJ1-6; 11 bases are shared with TRBD1. V trimming: 6 bases; J trimming: 8 bases; junction bases outside the gene matches: 6. CDR1 is MNHNY and CDR2 is SVGAGI in the germline V gene (reference sequence). This CDR3 contains 15 residues. CDR3 in amino acids: CASSDPGQGDSPLHF. CDR3 DNA sequence: TGTGCCAGCAGCGACCCGGGACAGGGGGATTCACCCCTCCACTTT.

The V call is TRBV28, the J call TRBJ2-7; 10 nucleotides line up with TRBD2. This CDR3 contains 14 residues. V lost 8 bases and J lost 6; bases outside the gene matches: 10. Germline values: CDR1 MDHEN, CDR2 SYDVKM. CDR3 residues: CASEIAGGEREQYF. The CDR3 DNA reads TGTGCCAGCGAGATAGCGGGGGGTGAACGCGAGCAGTACTTC.